This TCR delta chain was retrieved from a study of gamma-delta T cells after stem cell transplantation. The CDR3 sequence is 16 residues long. In germline, CDR1 is GEAIGNYY, CDR2 EKD. V shed 0 bases and J shed 0 bases, with 13 bases lying between them. For this clone: This likely reflects a read error, since a far larger clone is one base away. Other DNA sequences in this specimen translate into the identical CDR3.

TCRdb reanalyzed the RT-PCR reads using CATT. The table has several hundred delta-chain clones, roughly 5.3% seen once. This TCR was recovered from a human donor. It is not recorded whose cells these are; they may come from a transplant donor. The J gene is TRDJ1, the V gene TRDV2; D may be TRDD3 (5 bases). Sequenced sample: gamma-delta T cells. CDR3 amino acids: CACDTAGGPYTDKLIF. CDR3 in DNA: TGTGCCTGTGACACCGCCGGGGGCCCTTACACCGATAAACTCATCTTT.